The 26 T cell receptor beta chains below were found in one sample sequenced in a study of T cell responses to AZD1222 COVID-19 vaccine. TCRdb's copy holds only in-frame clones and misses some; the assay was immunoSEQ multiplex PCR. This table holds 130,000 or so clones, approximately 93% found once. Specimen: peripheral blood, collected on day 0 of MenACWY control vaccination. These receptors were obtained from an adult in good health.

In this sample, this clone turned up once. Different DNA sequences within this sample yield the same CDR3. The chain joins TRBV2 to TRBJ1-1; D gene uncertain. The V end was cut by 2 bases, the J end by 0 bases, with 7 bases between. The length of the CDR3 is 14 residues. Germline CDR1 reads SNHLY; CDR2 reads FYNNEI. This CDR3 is CASSEHSLNTEAFF. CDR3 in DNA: TGTGCCAGCAGTGAACACTCGCTGAACACTGAAGCTTTCTTT.

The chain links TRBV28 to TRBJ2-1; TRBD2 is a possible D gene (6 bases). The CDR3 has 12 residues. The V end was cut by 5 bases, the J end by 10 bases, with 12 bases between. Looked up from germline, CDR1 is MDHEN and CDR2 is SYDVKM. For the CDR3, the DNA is TGTGCCAGCAGTATAACTAGCTACGAGCAGTTCTTC. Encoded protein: CASSITSYEQFF.

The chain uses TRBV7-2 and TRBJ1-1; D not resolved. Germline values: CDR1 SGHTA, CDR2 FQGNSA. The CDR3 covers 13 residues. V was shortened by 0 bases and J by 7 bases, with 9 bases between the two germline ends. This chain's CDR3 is CASSLALGYEAFF. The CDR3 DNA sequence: TGTGCCAGCAGCTTAGCGCTAGGGTATGAAGCTTTCTTT.

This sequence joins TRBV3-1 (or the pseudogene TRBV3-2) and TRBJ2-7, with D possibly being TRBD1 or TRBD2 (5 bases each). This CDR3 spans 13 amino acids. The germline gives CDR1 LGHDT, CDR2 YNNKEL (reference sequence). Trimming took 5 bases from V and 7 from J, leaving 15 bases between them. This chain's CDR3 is CASSSPPGREQYF. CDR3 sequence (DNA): TGTGCCAGCAGCTCCCCACCGGGGCGGGAGCAGTACTTC.

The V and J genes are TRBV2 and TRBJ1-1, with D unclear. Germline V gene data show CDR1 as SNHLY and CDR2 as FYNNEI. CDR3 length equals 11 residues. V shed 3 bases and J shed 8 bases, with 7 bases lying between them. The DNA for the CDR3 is TGTGCCAGCAGTGATCTCAGGGAAGCTTTCTTT. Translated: CASSDLREAFF.

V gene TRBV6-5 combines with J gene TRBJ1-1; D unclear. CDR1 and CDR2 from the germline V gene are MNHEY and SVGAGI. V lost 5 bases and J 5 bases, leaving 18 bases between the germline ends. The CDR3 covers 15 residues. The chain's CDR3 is CASSRGLQELTEAFF. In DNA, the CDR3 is TGTGCCAGCAGTAGAGGACTACAAGAGTTAACTGAAGCTTTCTTT.

CDR3 DNA: TGTGCCAGCAGCGTAGCCGGTGATGAGACCCAGTACTTC. Protein product: CASSVAGDETQYF. The chain is built from TRBV9 and TRBJ2-5; no clear D gene. From germline, CDR1 is SGDLS and CDR2 YYNGEE. V was shortened by 0 bases and J by 5 bases, with 8 bases between the two germline ends. The CDR3 extends over 13 amino acids.

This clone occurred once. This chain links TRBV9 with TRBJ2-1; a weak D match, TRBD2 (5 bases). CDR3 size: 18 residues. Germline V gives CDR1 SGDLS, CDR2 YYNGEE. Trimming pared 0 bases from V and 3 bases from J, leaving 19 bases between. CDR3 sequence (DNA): TGTGCCAGCAGCGTAGTTTTTACGGCCCCGGGGTACTACAATGAGCAGTTCTTC. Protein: CASSVVFTAPGYYNEQFF.

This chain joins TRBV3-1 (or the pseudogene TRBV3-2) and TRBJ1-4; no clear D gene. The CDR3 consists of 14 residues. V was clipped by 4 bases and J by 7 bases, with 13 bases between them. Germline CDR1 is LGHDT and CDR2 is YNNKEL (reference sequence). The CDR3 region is CASSRGLVGEKLFF. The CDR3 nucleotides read TGTGCCAGCAGCCGCGGGCTGGTGGGTGAAAAACTGTTTTTT.

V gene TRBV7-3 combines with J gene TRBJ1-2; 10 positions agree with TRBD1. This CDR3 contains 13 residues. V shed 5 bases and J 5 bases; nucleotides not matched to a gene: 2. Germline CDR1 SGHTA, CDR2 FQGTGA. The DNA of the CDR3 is TGTGCCAGCAGCCGGGGACAGGGGTATGGCTACACCTTC. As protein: CASSRGQGYGYTF.

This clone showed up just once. The CDR3 DNA follows: TGTGCTAGTGGTTTAGAACCAGGGATATACTATGGCTACACCTTC. Amino acids: CASGLEPGIYYGYTF. V gene TRBV12-5 combines with J gene TRBJ1-2; TRBD1 might be the D (5 bases). The germline V and J ends were trimmed by 3 bases and 3 bases, with 14 bases remaining between them. The length of the CDR3 is 15 residues. From germline, CDR1 is LGHNT and CDR2 FRNRAP.

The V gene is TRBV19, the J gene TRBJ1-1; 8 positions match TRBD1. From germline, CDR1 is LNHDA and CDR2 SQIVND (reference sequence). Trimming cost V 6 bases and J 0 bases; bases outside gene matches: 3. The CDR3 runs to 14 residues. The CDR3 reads CASRYRGMNTEAFF. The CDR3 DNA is TGTGCCAGTAGATACAGGGGGATGAACACTGAAGCTTTCTTT.

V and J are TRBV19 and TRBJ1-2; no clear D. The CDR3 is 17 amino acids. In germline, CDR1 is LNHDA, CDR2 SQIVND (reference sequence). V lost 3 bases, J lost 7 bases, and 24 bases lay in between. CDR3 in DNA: TGTGCCAGTAGTATTTCATCTCAATGGAGGGCGGTTAGTGGCTACACCTTC. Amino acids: CASSISSQWRAVSGYTF.

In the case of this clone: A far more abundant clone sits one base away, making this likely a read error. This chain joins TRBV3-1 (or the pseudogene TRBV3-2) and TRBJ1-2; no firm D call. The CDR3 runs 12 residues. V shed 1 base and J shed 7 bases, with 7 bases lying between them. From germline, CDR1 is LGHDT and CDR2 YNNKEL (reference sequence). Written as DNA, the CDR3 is TGTGCCAGCAGCCAAGGGGGTCGTGGCTACACCTTC. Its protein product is CASSQGGRGYTF.

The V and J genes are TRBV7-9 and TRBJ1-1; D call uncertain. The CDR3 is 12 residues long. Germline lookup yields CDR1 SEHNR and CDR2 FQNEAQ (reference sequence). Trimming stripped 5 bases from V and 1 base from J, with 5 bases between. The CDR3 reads CASSLSNTEAFF. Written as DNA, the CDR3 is TGTGCCAGCAGCCTTTCGAACACTGAAGCTTTCTTT.

CDR3 in amino acids: CASSRRTVPGVNTEAFF. The CDR3 DNA reads TGTGCCAGTAGCCGGAGGACGGTGCCGGGCGTGAACACTGAAGCTTTCTTT. This chain uses TRBV19 with TRBJ1-1; D unresolved. Trimming removed 6 bases at V and 0 bases at J, with 20 bases between. Germline V gene data show CDR1 as LNHDA and CDR2 as SQIVND (reference sequence). This CDR3 is built from 17 residues.

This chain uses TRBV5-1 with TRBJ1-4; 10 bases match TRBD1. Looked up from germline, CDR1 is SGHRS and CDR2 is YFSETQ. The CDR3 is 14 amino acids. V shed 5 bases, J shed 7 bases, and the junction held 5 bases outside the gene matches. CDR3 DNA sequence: TGCGCCAGCAGGACAGGGGGCGCCGGTGAAAAACTGTTTTTT. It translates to CASRTGGAGEKLFF. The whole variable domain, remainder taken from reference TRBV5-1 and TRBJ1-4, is KAGVTQTPRYLIKTRGQQVTLSCSPISGHRSVSWYQQTPGQGLQFLFEYFSETQRNKGNFPGRFSGRQFSNSRSEMNVSTLELGDSALYLCASRTGGAGEKLFFGSGTQLSVL.

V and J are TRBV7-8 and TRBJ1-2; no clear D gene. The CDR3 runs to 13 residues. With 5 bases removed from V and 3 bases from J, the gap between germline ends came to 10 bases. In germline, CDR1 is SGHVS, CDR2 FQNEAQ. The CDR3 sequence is CASSPGTDYGYTF. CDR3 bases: TGTGCCAGCAGCCCCGGCACCGACTATGGCTACACCTTC.

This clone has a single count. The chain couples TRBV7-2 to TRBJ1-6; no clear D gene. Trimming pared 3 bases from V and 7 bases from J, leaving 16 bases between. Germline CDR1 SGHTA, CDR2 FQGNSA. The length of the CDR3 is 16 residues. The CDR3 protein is CASSFFLEIQNSPLHF. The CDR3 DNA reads TGTGCCAGCAGCTTTTTTCTGGAAATCCAGAATTCACCCCTCCACTTT.

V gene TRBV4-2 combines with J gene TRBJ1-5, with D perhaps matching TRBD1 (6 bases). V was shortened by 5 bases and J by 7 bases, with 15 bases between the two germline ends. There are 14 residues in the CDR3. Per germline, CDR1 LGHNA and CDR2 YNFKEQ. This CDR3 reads CASSDARGFQPQHF. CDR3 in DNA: TGTGCCAGCAGCGACGCCAGGGGTTTCCAGCCCCAGCATTTT.

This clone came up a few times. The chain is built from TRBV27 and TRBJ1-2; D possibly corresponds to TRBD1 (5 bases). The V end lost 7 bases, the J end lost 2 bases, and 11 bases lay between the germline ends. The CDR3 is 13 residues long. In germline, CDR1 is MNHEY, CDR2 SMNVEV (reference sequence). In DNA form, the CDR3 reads TGTGCCAGCACCCGGGGACGGAACTATGGCTACACCTTC. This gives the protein CASTRGRNYGYTF.

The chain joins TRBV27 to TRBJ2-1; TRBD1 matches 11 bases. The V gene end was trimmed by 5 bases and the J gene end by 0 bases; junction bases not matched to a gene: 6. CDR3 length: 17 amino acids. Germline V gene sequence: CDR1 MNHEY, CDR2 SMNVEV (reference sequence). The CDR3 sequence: CASSPGQGASSYNEQFF. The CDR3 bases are TGTGCCAGCAGTCCCGGACAGGGGGCGAGCTCCTACAATGAGCAGTTCTTC.

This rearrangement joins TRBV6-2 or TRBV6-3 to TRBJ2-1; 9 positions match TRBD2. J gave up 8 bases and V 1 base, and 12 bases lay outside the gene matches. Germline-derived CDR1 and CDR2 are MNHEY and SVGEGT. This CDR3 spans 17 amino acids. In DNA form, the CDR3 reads TGTGCCAGCAGTTACTATCCGGGACTAGCCGTCCAGTATGAGCAGTTCTTC. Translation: CASSYYPGLAVQYEQFF.

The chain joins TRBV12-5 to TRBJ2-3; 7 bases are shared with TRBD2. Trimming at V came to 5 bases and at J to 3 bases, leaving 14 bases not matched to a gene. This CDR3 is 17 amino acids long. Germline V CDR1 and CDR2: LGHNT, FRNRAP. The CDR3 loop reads CASGEPSAGEGTDTQYF. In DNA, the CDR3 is TGTGCTAGTGGTGAGCCGTCGGCGGGAGAGGGGACAGATACGCAGTATTTT.

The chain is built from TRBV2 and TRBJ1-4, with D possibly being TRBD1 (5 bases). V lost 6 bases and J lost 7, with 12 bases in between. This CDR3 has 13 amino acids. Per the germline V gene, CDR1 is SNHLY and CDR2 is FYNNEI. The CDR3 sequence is CASRNPGSEKLFF. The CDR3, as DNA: TGTGCCAGCAGGAATCCAGGGAGTGAAAAACTGTTTTTT.

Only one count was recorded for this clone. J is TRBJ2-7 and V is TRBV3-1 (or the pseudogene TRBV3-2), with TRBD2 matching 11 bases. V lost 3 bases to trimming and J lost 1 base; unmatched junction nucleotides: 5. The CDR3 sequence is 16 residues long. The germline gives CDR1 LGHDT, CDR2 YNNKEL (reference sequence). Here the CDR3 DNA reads TGTGCCAGCAGCCAGGGACTAGCGGATTTATCCTACGAGCAGTACTTC. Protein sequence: CASSQGLADLSYEQYF.